The entry that follows covers one T cell receptor beta chain sequence. V shed 6 bases, J shed 9 bases, and the junction held 3 bases outside the gene matches. The CDR3 has 12 amino acids. CDR1 and CDR2 from the germline V gene are SQVTM and ANQGSEA. This record belongs to a study of blood T cell repertoires in COVID-19. Profiling relied on immunoSEQ multiplex PCR, and the TCRdb table lists in-frame clones only, not all of them. The sample lists roughly 220,000 clones; 80% to 90% were seen once. This rearrangement joins TRBV29-1 to TRBJ2-4, with TRBD1 matching 12 bases. This receptor was taken from a woman aged 18-29 years in a cohort exposed to, infected with or recovered from COVID-19 (not recorded which). Sequenced: PBMCs or T cells enriched from blood (not recorded which). The CDR3 protein is CSVGTGGGIQYF. The DNA for the CDR3 is TGCAGCGTGGGGACAGGGGGCGGCATTCAGTACTTC.